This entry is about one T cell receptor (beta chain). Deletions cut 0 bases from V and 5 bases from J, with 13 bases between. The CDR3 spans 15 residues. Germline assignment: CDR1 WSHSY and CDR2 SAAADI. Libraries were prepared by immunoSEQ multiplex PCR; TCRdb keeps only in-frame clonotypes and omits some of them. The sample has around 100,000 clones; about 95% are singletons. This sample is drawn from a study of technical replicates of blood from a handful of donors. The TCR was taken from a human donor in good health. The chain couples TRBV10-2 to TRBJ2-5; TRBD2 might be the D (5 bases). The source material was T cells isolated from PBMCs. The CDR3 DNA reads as TGCGCCAGCAGTGAGTCCTACCTTCCGGGGGAGACCCAGTACTTC. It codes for CASSESYLPGETQYF.